One and the same sample provided the 4 T cell receptor beta chains below, sequenced in a study of CD8 T cells in ankylosing spondylitis. TCRdb redid the calling of the 5' RACE reads with MiXCR, one entry per CDR3 protein. The sample includes about 390,000 distinct CDR3 sequences, around 24% seen only once; the top ten take about a sixth. These TCRs are of unknown antigen specificity. Points from the study as a whole: A motif in TCR beta, a set of roughly 8 highly homologous variants, appeared characteristic of ankylosing spondylitis blood.

Sequenced sample: blood, either unsorted or a sorted T cell fraction (not recorded which). The receptor source for this set is a male donor with ankylosing spondylitis.

The V and J genes are TRBV5-1 and TRBJ2-1, with D perhaps given as TRBD1 or TRBD2 (6 bases each). V shed 0 bases and J shed 7 bases, with 11 bases lying between them. There are 14 residues in the CDR3. Per germline, CDR1 SGHRS and CDR2 YFSETQ. CDR3 DNA sequence: TGCGCCAGCAGCTTGGTACGGGGGCGTAATGAGCAGTTCTTC. This gives the protein CASSLVRGRNEQFF. Filled out from reference TRBV5-1 and TRBJ2-1, the complete variable domain reads KAGVTQTPRYLIKTRGQQVTLSCSPISGHRSVSWYQQTPGQGLQFLFEYFSETQRNKGNFPGRFSGRQFSNSRSEMNVSTLELGDSALYLCASSLVRGRNEQFFGPGTRLTVL.

There are a few counts of this clonotype. The chain uses TRBV12-3 or TRBV12-4 and TRBJ1-6; D is undetermined. The CDR3 has 13 residues. V shed 3 bases and J shed 2 bases, with 2 bases lying between them. Here the CDR3 DNA reads TGTGCCAGCAGTTTTGCCTATAATTCACCCCTCCACTTT. Its protein is CASSFAYNSPLHF.

In this sample, this clonotype turned up many times. The chain carries TRBV5-1 and TRBJ2-7; 14 nucleotides line up with TRBD2. Losses at the gene ends were 0 bases for V and 2 bases for J; bases not matched to a gene: 4. The CDR3 covers 17 residues. The germline CDR1 and CDR2 sequences are SGHRS and YFSETQ. The CDR3 DNA reads as TGCGCCAGCAGCTTGGTGGGGACTAGCGGGAGAGCCTACGAGCAGTACTTC. Residues: CASSLVGTSGRAYEQYF.

This clonotype was seen more than once but under ten times. The CDR3 here is CASSYRGTVHEQYF. CDR3 bases: TGTGCCAGCAGTTACAGGGGTACAGTCCACGAGCAGTACTTC. The rearrangement uses TRBV27 and TRBJ2-7; 7 bases are a match to TRBD1. The CDR3 loop spans 14 amino acids. CDR1 is MNHEY and CDR2 is SMNVEV in the germline V gene (reference sequence). Trimming at V came to 4 bases and at J to 5 bases, leaving 8 bases not matched to a gene.